Listed below are T cell receptor beta chains from one sample, sequenced in a study of blood T cell repertoires in COVID-19. The protocol was immunoSEQ multiplex PCR, while the TCRdb copy is restricted to in-frame clones and leaves out a portion. The sample shows roughly 150,000 clones, 88% of them seen only once. The source material was peripheral blood. These TCRs come from a human donor in a cohort sampled during active COVID-19. CDR3s include the opening cysteine and the closing phenylalanine or tryptophan.

v_call: TRBV5-1; j_call: TRBJ2-1; cdr3_aa: CASSLEGAYNEQFF
v_call: TRBV11-2; j_call: TRBJ1-5; cdr3_aa: CASSPTGRNQPQHF
v_call: TRBV19; j_call: TRBJ1-5; cdr3_aa: CASRQTGNQPQHF
v_call: TRBV29-1; j_call: TRBJ2-3; cdr3_aa: CSVGLQGASTDTQYF
v_call: TRBV6-5; j_call: TRBJ1-2; cdr3_aa: CASSYSPGQGDGYTF
v_call: TRBV25-1; j_call: TRBJ2-7; cdr3_aa: CASSDFRGQGYEQYF
v_call: TRBV4-2; j_call: TRBJ1-5; cdr3_aa: CASSQDSPTRDQPQHF
v_call: TRBV7-6; j_call: TRBJ1-2; cdr3_aa: CASSLEAGSFYGYTF
v_call: TRBV27; j_call: TRBJ2-1; cdr3_aa: CASSFPGTPYNEQFF
v_call: TRBV6-4; j_call: TRBJ1-5; cdr3_aa: CASSKSSVSRSNQPQHF
v_call: TRBV5-1; j_call: TRBJ2-5; cdr3_aa: CASSLGREETQYF
v_call: TRBV6-7; j_call: TRBJ2-1; cdr3_aa: CASSYSIVRLAGFSSYNEQFF
v_call: TRBV7-8; j_call: TRBJ2-2; cdr3_aa: CASSPRGQLTGELFF
v_call: TRBV18; j_call: TRBJ2-6; cdr3_aa: CASSPPGQALSGANVLTF
v_call: TRBV20-1; j_call: TRBJ2-3; cdr3_aa: CSASSGGQRADTQYF
v_call: TRBV7-3; j_call: TRBJ2-5; cdr3_aa: CASSLGSGGLRETQYF
v_call: TRBV18; j_call: TRBJ2-4; cdr3_aa: CASSPRHSENIQYF
v_call: TRBV7-9; j_call: TRBJ1-3; cdr3_aa: CASTLSQVSSGNTIYF
v_call: TRBV4-2; j_call: TRBJ1-3; cdr3_aa: CASSQDRGGEIFGNTIYF
v_call: TRBV18; j_call: TRBJ1-1; cdr3_aa: CASSPPSWGRGEAFF
v_call: TRBV5-6; j_call: TRBJ2-2; cdr3_aa: CASSGPRDRGTGELFF
v_call: TRBV6-6; j_call: TRBJ2-5; cdr3_aa: CASSPWTSGGGSQETQYF
v_call: TRBV19; j_call: TRBJ2-6; cdr3_aa: CASKPYVKWGPFSGANVLTF
v_call: TRBV6-1; j_call: TRBJ2-3; cdr3_aa: CASSERGWLSPYF
v_call: TRBV7-2; j_call: TRBJ2-3; cdr3_aa: CASSYSQLVEGTDTQYF
v_call: TRBV6-1; j_call: TRBJ1-5; cdr3_aa: CASSEVGRFDQPQHF
v_call: TRBV5-1; j_call: TRBJ2-3; cdr3_aa: CASSLSRLSTDTQYF
v_call: TRBV4-2; j_call: TRBJ1-5; cdr3_aa: CASSQDWAGSQPQHF